Below, one T cell receptor (beta chain) is given with its context. The antigen it binds to is not known. No clone much larger than this one lies a single base away; base qualities are absent. A MiSeq instrument was used for deep resolution sequencing, which targeted depths ranging from 1 in 1 million up to 1 in 200,000 T cells, with coverage averaging 10x for each clonotype. TCR beta libraries were generated with the immunoSEQ hsTCRB Kit. The published analysis was carried out like this. ImmunoSEQ Data Assistant and ImmunoSEQ Analyzer were used for data analysis, and V, D and J genes were assigned according to IMGT definitions. Clonality, with values ranging from 0 to 1, was calculated as one minus the normalized Shannon entropy of productive rearrangement frequencies. Only overrepresented clonotypes making up at least 0.05% of each patient's repertoire were included in the public clonotype analysis. Roughly 12 age-matched healthy donor repertoires from immuneACCESS were used as controls for clonality. What TCRdb holds here is the immuneACCESS table cut down to in-frame rearrangements. Part of the clones is not present; checked against another copy, under half of the missing clones reflect an unresolved V gene, and the others are unexplained. The V and J calls and clone size come from that table; D and trimming were worked out from the DNA. Present in this sample are roughly 180,000 clones, around 80% of which were seen just once. About 4.5% of the sample is taken by the ten largest.

The data stem from a study of cytotoxic CD8 clonotypes in ibrutinib-treated CLL (dated by TCRdb to the early 2020s). Regarding the research as a whole: The cohort included more than 14 treatment-naive and approximately eleven relapsed/refractory patients; about 17 were IGHV unmutated. Responses were partial in roughly 24 patients and complete in 2; after median about 63 months follow-up, 14 stayed in remission and roughly twelve progressed. Samples at response were collected after a median of about twelve months of treatment, with a range of about 6 to 40 months. On average, each sample yielded 255,043 productive templates and tens of thousands of productive rearrangements. Of the approximately 86 people in the trial, around 26 had longitudinal samples available. Cryopreserved peripheral blood mononuclear cells were obtained prior to treatment, at the time of response, and at either disease progression or sustained remission. All remission and progressive disease samples were collected while patients were still receiving ibrutinib. The investigation overall reported the following: Lymph node repertoires were not examined, and the timing of sampling was not matched between patients in sustained remission and those whose disease progressed. Public clonotypes were rare and either shrank or stayed stable during treatment, and the rise in clonality at ibrutinib response reflected expansion of private clonotypes. Baseline clonality was found to be higher than that of age-matched healthy donors and was strongly correlated with circulating CD8+ T-cell counts. Clonality rose at ibrutinib response, remained stable during sustained remission, and dropped back toward baseline at progression.

Read against the paper, the sample's time point label means: 24 months on ibrutinib. For TCR beta library preparation, roughly 2 micrograms of genomic DNA were extracted from the cryopreserved PBMCs. High-throughput TCR beta sequencing was performed on longitudinal blood samples from CLL patients receiving ibrutinib monotherapy. The patients were enrolled in a single-center, open-label phase 2 trial of ibrutinib monotherapy. Reading the germline V gene (reference sequence) gives CDR1 LNHDA and CDR2 SQIVND. V loses 1 base of germline sequence and J loses 5 bases, and the interval between the two ends is 9 bases. Inclusive of the bounding cysteine and phenylalanine, the CDR3 is 15 residues long. Only the CDR3 DNA is retained, 45 bases long and in frame from the first base.

This specimen was PBMCs, taken after 24 months of ibrutinib treatment. The V and J segments used are TRBV19 and TRBJ2-6; TRBD1 could be the D gene, as 5 bases match. The clonotype originates from a human donor with chronic lymphocytic leukemia. Here the CDR3 is given as CASSIGSGRANVLTF. In nucleotide form, the sequence is TGTGCCAGTAGTATAGGGTCAGGGCGGGCCAACGTCCTGACTTTC.